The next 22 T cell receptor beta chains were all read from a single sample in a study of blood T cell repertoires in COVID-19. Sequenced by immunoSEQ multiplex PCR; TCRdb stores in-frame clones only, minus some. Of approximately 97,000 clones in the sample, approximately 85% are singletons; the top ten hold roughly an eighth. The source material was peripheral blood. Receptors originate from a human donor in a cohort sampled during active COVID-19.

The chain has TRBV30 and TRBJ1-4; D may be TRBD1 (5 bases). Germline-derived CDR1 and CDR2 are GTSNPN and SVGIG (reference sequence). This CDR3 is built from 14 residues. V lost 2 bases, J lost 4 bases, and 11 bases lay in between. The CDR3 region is CAWSPPGVNEKLFF. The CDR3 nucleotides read TGTGCCTGGAGTCCGCCGGGGGTTAATGAAAAACTGTTTTTT.

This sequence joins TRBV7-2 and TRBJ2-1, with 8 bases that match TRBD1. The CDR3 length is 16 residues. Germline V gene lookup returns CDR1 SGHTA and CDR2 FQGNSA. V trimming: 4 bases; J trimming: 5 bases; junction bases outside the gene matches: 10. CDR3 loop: CASSSPGTGLHNEQFF. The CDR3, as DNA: TGTGCCAGCAGCTCTCCCGGGACAGGACTTCACAATGAGCAGTTCTTC.

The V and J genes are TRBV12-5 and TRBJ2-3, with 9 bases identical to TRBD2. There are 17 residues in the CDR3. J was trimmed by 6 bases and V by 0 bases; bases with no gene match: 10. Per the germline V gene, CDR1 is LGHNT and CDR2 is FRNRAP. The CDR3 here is CASGLVLGSSGVDTQYF. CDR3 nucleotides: TGTGCTAGTGGTTTGGTACTAGGGTCTAGCGGGGTGGATACGCAGTATTTT.

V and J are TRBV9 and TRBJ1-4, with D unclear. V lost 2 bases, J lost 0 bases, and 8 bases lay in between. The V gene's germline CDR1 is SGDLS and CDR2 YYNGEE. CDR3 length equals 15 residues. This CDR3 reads CASSVAGATNEKLFF. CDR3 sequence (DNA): TGTGCCAGCAGCGTTGCGGGTGCAACTAATGAAAAACTGTTTTTT.

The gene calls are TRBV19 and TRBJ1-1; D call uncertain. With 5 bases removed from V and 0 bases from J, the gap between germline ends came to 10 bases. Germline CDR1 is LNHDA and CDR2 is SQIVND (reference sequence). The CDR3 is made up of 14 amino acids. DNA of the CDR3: TGTGCCAGTAGTTTTCAAACTCTGAACACTGAAGCTTTCTTT. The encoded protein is CASSFQTLNTEAFF. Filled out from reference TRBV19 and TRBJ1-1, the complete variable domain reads DGGITQSPKYLFRKEGQNVTLSCEQNLNHDAMYWYRQDPGQGLRLIYYSQIVNDFQKGDIAEGYSVSREKKESFPLTVTSAQKNPTAFYLCASSFQTLNTEAFFGQGTRLTVV.

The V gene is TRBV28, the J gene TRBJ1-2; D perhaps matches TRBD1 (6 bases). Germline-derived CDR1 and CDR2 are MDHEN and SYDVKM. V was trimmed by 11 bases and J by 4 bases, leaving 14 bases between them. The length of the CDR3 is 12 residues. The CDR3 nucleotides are TGTGCCGGCGGAGGGGGGGGCTATGGCTACACCTTC. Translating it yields CAGGGGGYGYTF.

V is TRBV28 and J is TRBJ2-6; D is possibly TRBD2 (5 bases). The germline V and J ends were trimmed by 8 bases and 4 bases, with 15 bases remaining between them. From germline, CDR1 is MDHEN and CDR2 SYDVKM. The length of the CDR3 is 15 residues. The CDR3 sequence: CASSGTPGGANVLTF. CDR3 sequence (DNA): TGTGCCAGCTCAGGTACTCCGGGAGGGGCCAACGTCCTGACTTTC.

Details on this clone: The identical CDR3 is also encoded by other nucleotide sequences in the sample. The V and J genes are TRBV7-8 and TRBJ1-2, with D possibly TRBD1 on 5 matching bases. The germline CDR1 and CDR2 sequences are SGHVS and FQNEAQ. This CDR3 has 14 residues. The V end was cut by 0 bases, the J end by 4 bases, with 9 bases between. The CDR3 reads CASSLAGGAYGYTF. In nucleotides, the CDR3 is TGTGCCAGCAGCTTAGCGGGGGGTGCCTATGGCTACACCTTC.

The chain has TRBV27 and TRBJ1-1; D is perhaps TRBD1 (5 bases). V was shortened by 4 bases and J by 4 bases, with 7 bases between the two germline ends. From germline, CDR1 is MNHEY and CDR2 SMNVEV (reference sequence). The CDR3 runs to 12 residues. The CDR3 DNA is TGTGCCAGCAGTTGGGGGGGCACTGAAGCTTTCTTT. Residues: CASSWGGTEAFF.

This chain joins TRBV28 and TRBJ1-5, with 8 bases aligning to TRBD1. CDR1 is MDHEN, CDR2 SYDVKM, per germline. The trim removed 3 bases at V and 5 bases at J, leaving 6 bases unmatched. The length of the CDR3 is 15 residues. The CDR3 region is CASSFGGTGDQPQHF. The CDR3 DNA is TGTGCCAGCAGTTTCGGCGGGACAGGTGATCAGCCCCAGCATTTT.

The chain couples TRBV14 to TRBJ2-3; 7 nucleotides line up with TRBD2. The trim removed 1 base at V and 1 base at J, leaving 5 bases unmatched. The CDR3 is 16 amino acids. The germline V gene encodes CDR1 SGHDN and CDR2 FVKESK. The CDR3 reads CASSQGRGSRTDTQYF. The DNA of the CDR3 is TGTGCCAGCAGCCAAGGACGCGGGAGCCGCACAGATACGCAGTATTTT.

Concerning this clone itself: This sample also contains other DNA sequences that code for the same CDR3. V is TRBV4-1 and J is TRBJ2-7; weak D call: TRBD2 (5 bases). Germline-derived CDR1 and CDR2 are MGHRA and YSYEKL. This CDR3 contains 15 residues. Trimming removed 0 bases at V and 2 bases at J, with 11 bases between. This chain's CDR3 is CASSQEAGLAYEQYF. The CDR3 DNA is TGCGCCAGCAGCCAAGAGGCGGGCCTCGCCTACGAGCAGTACTTC.

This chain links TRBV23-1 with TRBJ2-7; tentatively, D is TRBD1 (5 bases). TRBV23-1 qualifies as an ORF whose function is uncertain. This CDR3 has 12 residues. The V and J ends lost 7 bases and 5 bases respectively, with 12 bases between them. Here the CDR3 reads CASTPGFDEQYF. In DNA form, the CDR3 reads TGCGCCAGCACCCCAGGGTTCGACGAGCAGTACTTC.

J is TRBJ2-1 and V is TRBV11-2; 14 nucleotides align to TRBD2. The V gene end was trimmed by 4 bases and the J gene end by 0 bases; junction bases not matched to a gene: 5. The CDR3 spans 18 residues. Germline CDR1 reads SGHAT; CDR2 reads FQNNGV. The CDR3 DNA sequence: TGTGCCAGCAGCTGGACTAGCGGGGGGCCGTCCTCCTACAATGAGCAGTTCTTC. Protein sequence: CASSWTSGGPSSYNEQFF.

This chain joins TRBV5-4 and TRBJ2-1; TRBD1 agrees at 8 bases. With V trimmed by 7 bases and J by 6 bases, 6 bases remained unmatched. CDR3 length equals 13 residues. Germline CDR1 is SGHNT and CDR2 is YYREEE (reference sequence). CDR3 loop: CASLPGGANEQFF. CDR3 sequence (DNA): TGTGCCAGCCTTCCAGGGGGCGCCAATGAGCAGTTCTTC.

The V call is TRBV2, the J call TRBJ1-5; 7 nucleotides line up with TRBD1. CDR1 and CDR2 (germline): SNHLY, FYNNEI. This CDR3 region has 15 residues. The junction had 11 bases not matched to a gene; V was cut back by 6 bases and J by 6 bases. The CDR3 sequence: CASRGLRQGSQPQHF. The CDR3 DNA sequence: TGTGCCAGCAGGGGGCTTAGACAGGGATCTCAGCCCCAGCATTTT.

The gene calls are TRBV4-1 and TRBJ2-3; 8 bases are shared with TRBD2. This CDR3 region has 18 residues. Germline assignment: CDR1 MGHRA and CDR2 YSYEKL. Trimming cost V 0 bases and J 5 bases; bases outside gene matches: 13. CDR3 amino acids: CASSQDSLPAGGQDTQYF. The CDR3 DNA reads TGCGCCAGCAGCCAAGATTCCCTCCCGGCGGGGGGACAAGATACGCAGTATTTT.

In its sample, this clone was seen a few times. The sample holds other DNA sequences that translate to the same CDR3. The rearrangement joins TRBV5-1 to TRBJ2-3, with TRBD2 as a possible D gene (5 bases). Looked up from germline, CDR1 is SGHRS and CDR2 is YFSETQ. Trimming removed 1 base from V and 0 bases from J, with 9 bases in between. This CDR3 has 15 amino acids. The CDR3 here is CASSLSGVSTDTQYF. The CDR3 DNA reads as TGCGCCAGCAGCTTGAGCGGCGTCAGCACAGATACGCAGTATTTT.

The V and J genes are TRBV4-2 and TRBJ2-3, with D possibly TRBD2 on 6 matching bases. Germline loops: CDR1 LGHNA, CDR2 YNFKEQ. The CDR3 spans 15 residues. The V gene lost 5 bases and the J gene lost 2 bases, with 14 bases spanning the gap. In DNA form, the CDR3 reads TGTGCCAGCAGCGCCTTCGGGACTCCCACAGATACGCAGTATTTT. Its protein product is CASSAFGTPTDTQYF.

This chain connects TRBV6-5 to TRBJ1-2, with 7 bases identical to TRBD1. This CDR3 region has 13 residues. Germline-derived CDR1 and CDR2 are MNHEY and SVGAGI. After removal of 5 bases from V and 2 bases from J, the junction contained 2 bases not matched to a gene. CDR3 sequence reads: CASSTGVNYGYTF. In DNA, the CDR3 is TGTGCCAGCAGTACAGGGGTCAACTATGGCTACACCTTC.

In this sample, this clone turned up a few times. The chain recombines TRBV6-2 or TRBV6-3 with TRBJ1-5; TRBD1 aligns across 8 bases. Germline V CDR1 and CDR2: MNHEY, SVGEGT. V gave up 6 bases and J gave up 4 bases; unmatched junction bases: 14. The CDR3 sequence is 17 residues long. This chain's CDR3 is CASSSFTQGVGNQPQHF. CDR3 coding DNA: TGTGCCAGCAGCTCCTTTACACAGGGGGTTGGGAATCAGCCCCAGCATTTT.

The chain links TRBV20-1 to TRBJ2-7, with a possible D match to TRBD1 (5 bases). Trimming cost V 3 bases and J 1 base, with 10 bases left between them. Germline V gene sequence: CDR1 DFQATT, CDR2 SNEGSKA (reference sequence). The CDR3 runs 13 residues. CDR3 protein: CSASLGLSYEQYF. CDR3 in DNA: TGCAGTGCTAGTTTGGGGCTGTCCTACGAGCAGTACTTC.